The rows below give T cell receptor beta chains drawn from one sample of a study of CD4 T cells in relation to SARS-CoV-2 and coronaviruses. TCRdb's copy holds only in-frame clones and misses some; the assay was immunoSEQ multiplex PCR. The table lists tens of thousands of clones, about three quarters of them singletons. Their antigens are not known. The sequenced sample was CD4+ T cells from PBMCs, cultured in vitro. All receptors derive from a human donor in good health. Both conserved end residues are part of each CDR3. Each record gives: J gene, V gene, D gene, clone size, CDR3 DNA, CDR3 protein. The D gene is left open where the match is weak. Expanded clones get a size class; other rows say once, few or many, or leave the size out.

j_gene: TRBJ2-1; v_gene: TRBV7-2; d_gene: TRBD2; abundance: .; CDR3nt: TGTGCCAGCAGCTTAGATGTAAGCGGGGGGTACAATGAGCAGTTCTTC; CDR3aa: CASSLDVSGGYNEQFF
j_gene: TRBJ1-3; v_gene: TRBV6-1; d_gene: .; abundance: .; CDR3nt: TGTGCCAGCAGTGAGCACCGCTCTGGAAACACCATATATTTT; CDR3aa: CASSEHRSGNTIYF
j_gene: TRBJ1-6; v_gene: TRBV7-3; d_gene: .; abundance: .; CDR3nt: TGTGCCAGCAGCCAAATGGCCTCCCCAGGGTCACCCCTCCACTTT; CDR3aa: CASSQMASPGSPLHF
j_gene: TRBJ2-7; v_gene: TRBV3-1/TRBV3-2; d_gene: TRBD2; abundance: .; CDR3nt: TGTGCCAGCAGCCAAGATGTGGCGGGAGGGCCCTCCGAGCAGTACTTC; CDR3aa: CASSQDVAGGPSEQYF
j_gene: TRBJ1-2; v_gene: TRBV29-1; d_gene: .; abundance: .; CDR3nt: TGCAGCGTTGAAAAGGACTGGCTGGGGGGCTACACCTTC; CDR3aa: CSVEKDWLGGYTF
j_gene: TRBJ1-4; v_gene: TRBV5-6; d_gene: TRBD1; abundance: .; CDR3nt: TGTGCCAGCAGCTTCGGACAGGGAGCAACTAATGAAAAACTGTTTTTT; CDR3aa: CASSFGQGATNEKLFF
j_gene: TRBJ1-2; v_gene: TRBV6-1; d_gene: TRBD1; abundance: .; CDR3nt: TGTGCCAGCAGTGATTTCCGACAGGGAAGAAATGGCTACACCTTC; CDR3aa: CASSDFRQGRNGYTF
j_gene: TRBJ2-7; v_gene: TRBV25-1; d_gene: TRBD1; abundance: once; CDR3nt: TGTGCCAGCAGTGATAGGGACAGGGGGTACGAGCAGTACTTC; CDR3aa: CASSDRDRGYEQYF
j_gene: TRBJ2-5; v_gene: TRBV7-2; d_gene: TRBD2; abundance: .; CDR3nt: TGTGCCAGCAGCTTATCTTTAGCGGGAGTAGAGACCCAGTACTTC; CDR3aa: CASSLSLAGVETQYF
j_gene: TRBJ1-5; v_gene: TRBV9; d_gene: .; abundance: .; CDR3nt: TGTGCCAGCAGCTCCGGGGGACTGACAGAGGGGCCCCAGCATTTT; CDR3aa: CASSSGGLTEGPQHF
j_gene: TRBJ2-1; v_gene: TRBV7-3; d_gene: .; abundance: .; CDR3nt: TGTGCCAGCCCCTTCGGAGTTGAGACAGACAATGAGCAGTTCTTC; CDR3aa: CASPFGVETDNEQFF
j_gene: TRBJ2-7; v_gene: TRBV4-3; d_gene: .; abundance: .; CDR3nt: TGCGCCAGCAGCCTTCAGGGGGGCGGCTCCTACGAGCAGTACTTC; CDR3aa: CASSLQGGGSYEQYF
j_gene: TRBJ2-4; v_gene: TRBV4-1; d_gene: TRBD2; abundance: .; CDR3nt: TGCGCCAGCAGCCCGGGACTAGCGGGGGCTCGGAGGGCCAAAAACATTCAGTACTTC; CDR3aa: CASSPGLAGARRAKNIQYF
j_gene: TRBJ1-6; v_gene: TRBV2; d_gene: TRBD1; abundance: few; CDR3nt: TGTGCCAGCAGTGTAGACAGGGCAGCTGGCTCACCCCTCCACTTT; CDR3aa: CASSVDRAAGSPLHF
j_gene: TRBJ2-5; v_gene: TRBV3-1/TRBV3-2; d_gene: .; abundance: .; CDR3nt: TGTGCCAGCAGCCAAGATGAGAGGCAGACCCAGTACTTC; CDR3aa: CASSQDERQTQYF
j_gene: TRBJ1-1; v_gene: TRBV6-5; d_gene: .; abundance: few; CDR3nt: TGTGCCAGCAGTTGGGACACGAACACTGAAGCTTTCTTT; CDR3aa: CASSWDTNTEAFF
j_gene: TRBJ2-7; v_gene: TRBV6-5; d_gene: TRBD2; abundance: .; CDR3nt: TGTGCCAGCAGCCAGAAGACTAGCGGTGAGGTCTTC; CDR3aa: CASSQKTSGEVF
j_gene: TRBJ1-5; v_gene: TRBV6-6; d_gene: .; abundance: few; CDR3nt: TGTGCCAGCAACCCGGGACACACAGGGAATCAGCCCCAGCATTTT; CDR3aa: CASNPGHTGNQPQHF
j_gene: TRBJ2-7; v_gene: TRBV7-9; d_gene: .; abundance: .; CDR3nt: TGTGCCAGCAGCTTAGTTCCGGGGGCGGCCTACGAGCAGTACTTC; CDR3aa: CASSLVPGAAYEQYF
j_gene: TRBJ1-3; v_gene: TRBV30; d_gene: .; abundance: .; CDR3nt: TGTGCCTGGAGTGGTAGCCTCGGGGGGCCGGGAAACACCATATATTTT; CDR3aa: CAWSGSLGGPGNTIYF
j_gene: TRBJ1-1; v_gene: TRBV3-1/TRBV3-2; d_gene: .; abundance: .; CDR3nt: TGTGCCAGCAGCCAGAACACTGAAGCTTTCTTT; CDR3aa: CASSQNTEAFF
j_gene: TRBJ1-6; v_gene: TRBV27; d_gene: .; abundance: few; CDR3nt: TGTGCCAGCAGTTTAGGCCCACCGTCGGGCAGTCATAATTCACCCCTCCACTTT; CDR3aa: CASSLGPPSGSHNSPLHF
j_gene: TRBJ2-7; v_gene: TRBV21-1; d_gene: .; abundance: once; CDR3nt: TGTGCCAGCAGCAAAGCGGGCAGCTCCTACGAGCAGTACTTC; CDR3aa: CASSKAGSSYEQYF
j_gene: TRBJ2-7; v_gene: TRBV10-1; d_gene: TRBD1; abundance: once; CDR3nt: TGCGCCAGCAGTGAGTCGGGGACAGCGTTGGACGAGCAGTACTTC; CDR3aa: CASSESGTALDEQYF
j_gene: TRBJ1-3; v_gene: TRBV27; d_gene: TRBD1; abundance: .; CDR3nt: TGTGCCAGCAGTTTTAGTGGACAGGGGTCCTCTGGAAACACCATATATTTT; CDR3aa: CASSFSGQGSSGNTIYF
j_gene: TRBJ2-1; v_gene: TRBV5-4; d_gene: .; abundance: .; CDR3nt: TGTGCCAGCAGCTTGGACCCCCTTCGCGTAGGTGAGCAGTTCTTC; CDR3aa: CASSLDPLRVGEQFF
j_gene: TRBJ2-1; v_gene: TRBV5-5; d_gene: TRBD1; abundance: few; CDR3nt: TGTGCCAGCAGCCTGTGGGACAGGGGGCGTCATGAGCAGTTCTTC; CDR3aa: CASSLWDRGRHEQFF
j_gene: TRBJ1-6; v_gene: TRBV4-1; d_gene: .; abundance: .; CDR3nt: TGCGCCAGCAGCCAAGATGTTTCGGATTCACCCCTCCACTTT; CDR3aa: CASSQDVSDSPLHF
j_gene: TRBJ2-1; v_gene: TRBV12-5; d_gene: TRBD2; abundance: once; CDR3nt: TGTGCTAGTGCCCTCGCTAGCGGACACTACAATGAGCAGTTCTTC; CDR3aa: CASALASGHYNEQFF
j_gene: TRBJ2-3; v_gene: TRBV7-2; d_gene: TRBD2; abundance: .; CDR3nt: TGTGCCAGCAGGGCGACTAGCGGATACACAGATACGCAGTATTTT; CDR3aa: CASRATSGYTDTQYF
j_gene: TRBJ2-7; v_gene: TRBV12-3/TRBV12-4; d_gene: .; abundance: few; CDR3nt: TGTGCCAGCAGTTCCTACGAGCAGTACTTC; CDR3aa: CASSSYEQYF
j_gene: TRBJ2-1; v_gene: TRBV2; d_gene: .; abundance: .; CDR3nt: TGTGCCAGCAGTGAATCGGGGTCCGCGTTCTTC; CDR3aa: CASSESGSAFF